The clone carrying this TCR beta chain occurred many times. Its antigen is as yet unknown. J lost 7 bases, V lost 2 bases, and 13 bases had no gene match. The CDR3 loop spans 17 amino acids. The germline CDR1 and CDR2 sequences are SGHKS and YYEKEE (reference sequence). Each CDR3 protein gets one entry after TCRdb re-called the 5' RACE reads with MiXCR. The data show 200,000 to 300,000 distinct CDR3 sequences, roughly 4% seen once. This entry comes from a study of T cells after yellow fever vaccination. The study's findings and limits: Reappearance after the booster was seen for most primary-vaccination clones, at more than 95% CD4 and around 90% CD8.

This sequence originates from a man younger than 35 who received the YFV17D yellow fever vaccine. The sample here was PBMCs, taken 15 days after the yellow fever booster vaccination. The rearrangement joins TRBV5-5 to TRBJ2-2; 8 nucleotides agree with TRBD2. The CDR3 sequence: CASSFGPGGPDHGELFF. CDR3 in DNA: TGTGCCAGCAGCTTTGGGCCGGGGGGGCCCGATCACGGGGAGCTGTTTTTT.